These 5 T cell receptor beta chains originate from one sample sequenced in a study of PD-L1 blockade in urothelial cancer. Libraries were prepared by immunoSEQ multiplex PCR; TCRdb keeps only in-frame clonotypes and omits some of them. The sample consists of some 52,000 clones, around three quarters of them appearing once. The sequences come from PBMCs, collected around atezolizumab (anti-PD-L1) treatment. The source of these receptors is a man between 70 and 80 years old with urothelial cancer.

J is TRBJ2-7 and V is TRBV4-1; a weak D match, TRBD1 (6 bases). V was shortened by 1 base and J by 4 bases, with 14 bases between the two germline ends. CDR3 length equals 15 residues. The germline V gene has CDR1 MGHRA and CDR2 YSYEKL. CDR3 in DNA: TGCGCCAGCAGCCAAGTGTCGGACAGCAATTACGAGCAGTACTTC. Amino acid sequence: CASSQVSDSNYEQYF.

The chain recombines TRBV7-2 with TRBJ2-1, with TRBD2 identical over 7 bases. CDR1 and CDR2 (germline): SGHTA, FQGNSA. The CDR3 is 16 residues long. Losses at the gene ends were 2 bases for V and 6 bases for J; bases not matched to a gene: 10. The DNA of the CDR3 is TGTGCCAGCAGCTTACAAAACCCCCCGGGGGGCAATGAGCAGTTCTTC. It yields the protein CASSLQNPPGGNEQFF.

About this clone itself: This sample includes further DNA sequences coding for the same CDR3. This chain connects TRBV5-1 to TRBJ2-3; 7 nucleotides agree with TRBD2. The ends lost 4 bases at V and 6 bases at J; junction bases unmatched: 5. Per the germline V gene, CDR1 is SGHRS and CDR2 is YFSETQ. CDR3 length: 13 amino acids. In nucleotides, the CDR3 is TGCGCCAGCAGCCCCGCAGCGGGGGATACGCAGTATTTT. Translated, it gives CASSPAAGDTQYF. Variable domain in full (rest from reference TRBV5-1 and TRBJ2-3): KAGVTQTPRYLIKTRGQQVTLSCSPISGHRSVSWYQQTPGQGLQFLFEYFSETQRNKGNFPGRFSGRQFSNSRSEMNVSTLELGDSALYLCASSPAAGDTQYFGPGTRLTVL.

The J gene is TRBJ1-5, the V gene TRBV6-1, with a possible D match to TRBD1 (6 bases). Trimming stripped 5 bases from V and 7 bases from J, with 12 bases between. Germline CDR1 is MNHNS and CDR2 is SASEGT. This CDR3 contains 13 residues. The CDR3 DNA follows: TGTGCCAGCAGTTTTACAGGGAAACAGCCCCAGCATTTT. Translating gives CASSFTGKQPQHF.

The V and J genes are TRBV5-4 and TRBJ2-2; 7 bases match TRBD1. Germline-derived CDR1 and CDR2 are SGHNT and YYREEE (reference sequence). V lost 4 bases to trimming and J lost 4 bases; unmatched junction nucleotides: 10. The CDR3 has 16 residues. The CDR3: CASSPATGRTTGELFF. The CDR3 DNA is TGTGCCAGCAGCCCGGCGACAGGGCGCACCACCGGGGAGCTGTTTTTT.